This TCR beta chain was found in a study of identical twins. Study-wide results and caveats: Fewer insertions were carried by abundant cord blood beta clonotypes, but none was seen in memory repertoires.

Germline-derived CDR1 and CDR2 are LNHNV and YYDKDF (reference sequence). V dropped 2 bases and J dropped 4 bases, with 8 bases sitting between them. The CDR3 covers 13 residues. This clonotype was counted at least ten times. Its cognate antigen is unknown. MiXCR, applied by TCRdb to the 5' RACE reads, yields one record per CDR3 protein. The sample includes 350,000 or so distinct CDR3 sequences, roughly 10% of them seen just once. Sequences were obtained from naive T cells sorted from blood. The TCR sequence derives from a woman in her forties or fifties in good health. The chain employs TRBV15 and TRBJ1-1; D ambiguous. The CDR3 protein is CATSRYSRTEAFF. For the CDR3, the DNA is TGTGCCACCAGCAGATACAGTCGCACTGAAGCTTTCTTT.